This entry is about one T cell receptor beta chain. This entry is derived from a study of OX40 agonist ivuxolimab in advanced cancers. The assay was immunoSEQ multiplex PCR, and TCRdb's table has in-frame clones only and misses some. This sample has almost 65,000 clones; 83% occur once, and the top ten carry 0.65% to 0.85%. Between the trimmed V and J ends, which lost 4 bases and 6 bases, there was a span of 18 bases. Germline CDR1 SNHLY, CDR2 FYNNEI. This CDR3 is 15 amino acids long. This TCR derives from an adult with an advanced solid tumor such as melanoma, head and neck, liver or kidney cancer. The chain is built from TRBV2 and TRBJ1-1; possible D gene TRBD1, 6 bases. The sample here was CD4+ or CD8+ T cells sorted from blood, taken in a trial of the OX40 agonist ivuxolimab. The CDR3 nucleotides read TGTGCCAGCAGTGGGGTGGGGGGCTTGGACTCTGAAGCTTTCTTT. Protein product: CASSGVGGLDSEAFF. Full variable domain (remainder filled in from reference TRBV2 and TRBJ1-1): EPEVTQTPSHQVTQMGQEVILRCVPISNHLYFYWYRQILGQKVEFLVSFYNNEISEKSEIFDDQFSVERPDGSNFTLKIRSTKLEDSAMYFCASSGVGGLDSEAFFGQGTRLTVV.